This T cell receptor beta chain derives from a study of Ad26.COV2.S vaccination and SARS-CoV-2 variants. Overall study context: It was the COV1001 Ad26.COV2.S trial arm that included the donor.

Treatment reported: about 20 received Ad26.COV2.S at low or high dose, single or two shots; about 5 received placebo; per-sample allocation not given. Following the first vaccine or placebo injection, samples were taken on day 63. In the vaccine, an Ad26 vector expressed the SARS-CoV-2 spike of the Wuhan strain. TCRdb keeps only in-frame clones here, not all; method: immunoSEQ multiplex PCR. Of 200,000 to 300,000 clones in the sample, 70% to 90% are singletons; the top ten hold about 10%. Material: peripheral blood, obtained in a trial of Ad26.COV2.S vaccine versus placebo. The receptor was isolated from a person between 18 and 65 years old who received the Ad26.COV2.S COVID-19 vaccine or a placebo.

Here the CDR3 reads CASKGGGPPYEQYF. DNA of the CDR3: TGTGCCAGTAAGGGGGGGGGTCCCCCCTACGAGCAGTACTTC. The chain links TRBV19 to TRBJ2-7; D possibly corresponds to TRBD2 (7 bases). This CDR3 has 14 amino acids. Trimming removed 7 bases at V and 2 bases at J, with 15 bases between. CDR1 LNHDA and CDR2 SQIVND come from the germline V gene (reference sequence).